The clone carrying this T cell receptor (beta chain) appeared a few times. Antigen specificity is unknown. TCRdb reanalysed the RT-PCR reads using MiXCR and keeps one entry per CDR3 protein. Counted here are about 500,000 distinct CDR3 sequences, about 7.2% occurring once; the ten biggest clones make up approximately 14%. Germline V gene data show CDR1 as KGHDR and CDR2 as SFDVKD. This CDR3 contains 12 residues. V lost 2 bases to trimming and J lost 8 bases, with 8 bases between them. These data belong to a study of response to subunit inactivated influenza vaccine. Overall study findings and caveats: Few additional T cells are recruited per seasonal influenza vaccination, authors suggested.

This sequence joins TRBV24-1 and TRBJ1-2, with D unclear. This receptor was obtained from a man aged 50-75 years who received an inactivated influenza vaccine. Sequencing used PBMCs from blood, obtained around 25 months after vaccination. In nucleotides, the CDR3 is TGTGCCACCAGTGATTCGGGAATGGGCTACACCTTC. It codes for CATSDSGMGYTF.